What follows are 19 T cell receptor beta chains derived from one specimen sequenced in a study of spatial heterogeneity in lung cancer. Time point defined: sample taken at primary tumor resection. Researchers sequenced whole RNA taken from tumor, nontumor lung or frozen PBMC without sorting. TCRdb processed the 5' RACE reads anew with MiXCR; each CDR3 protein has one entry. This table has 11,000 or so distinct CDR3 sequences, approximately 3.5% appearing once. This specimen was normal lung tissue next to the tumor, taken at surgery. These receptor sequences come from a male donor with early-stage non-small cell lung cancer.

Ten or more counts support this clonotype. This beta chain came through as a stray read in a library set up for alpha chains, and its size says little. The chain carries TRBV12-3 or TRBV12-4 and TRBJ1-5, with D perhaps TRBD1 (5 bases). This CDR3 has 15 residues. V dropped 5 bases and J dropped 6 bases, with 17 bases sitting between them. CDR3 nucleotides: TGTGCCAGCAGTCCCGGGACCGTGTCAACTCAGCCCCAGCATTTT. It translates to CASSPGTVSTQPQHF.

This clonotype was detected ten times or more. The size of this beta chain means little, since it is a stray read in a library made for alpha chains. This chain uses TRBV7-9 with TRBJ1-1; D gene ambiguous. Germline CDR1 reads SEHNR; CDR2 reads FQNEAQ (reference sequence). V was shortened by 4 bases and J by 2 bases, with 14 bases between the two germline ends. The CDR3 length is 15 residues. In nucleotides, the CDR3 is TGTGCCAGCAGCTCCGGGGTTTGGGGAAACACTGAAGCTTTCTTT. It encodes CASSSGVWGNTEAFF. The variable domain in full, completed from reference TRBV7-9 and TRBJ1-1, reads DTGVSQNPRHKITKRGQNVTFRCDPISEHNRLYWYRQTLGQGPEFLTYFQNEAQLEKSRLLSDRFSAERPKGSFSTLEIQRTEQGDSAMYLCASSSGVWGNTEAFFGQGTRLTVV.

This clonotype was seen many times. This beta chain represents an off-target read in a library built for alpha chains; its size is of limited meaning. This rearrangement joins TRBV20-1 to TRBJ2-1; weak D call: TRBD2 (6 bases). V lost 6 bases, J lost 8 bases, and 23 bases lay in between. The CDR3 runs to 15 residues. The germline V gene encodes CDR1 DFQATT and CDR2 SNEGSKA (reference sequence). CDR3 sequence (DNA): TGCAGTGCCACTGATGCGGGGACCGCCCTAGATGAGCAGTTCTTC. As protein: CSATDAGTALDEQFF.

This clonotype ranks as medium-sized. With the library built for alpha chains, this beta chain is off target and its frequency is not meaningful. The chain couples TRBV20-1 to TRBJ1-6, with D tentatively TRBD1 (5 bases). V gave up 0 bases and J gave up 7 bases, with 10 bases separating them. In germline, CDR1 is DFQATT, CDR2 SNEGSKA (reference sequence). This CDR3 comprises 14 residues. In nucleotides, the CDR3 is TGCAGTGCTAGAGAACAGGAAAGGAATTCACCCCTCCACTTT. It is translated as CSAREQERNSPLHF.

By proportion, this clonotype is medium-sized. Little can be read into the size of this beta chain, an off-target read in a library designed for alpha chains. The chain joins TRBV6-5 to TRBJ1-5; D is unresolved. Trimming took 2 bases from V and 7 from J, leaving 12 bases between them. This CDR3 has 14 residues. Germline CDR1 MNHEY, CDR2 SVGAGI. The CDR3 loop reads CASSYIGGGQPQHF. The CDR3 DNA reads as TGTGCCAGCAGTTACATCGGCGGCGGGCAGCCCCAGCATTTT.

This clonotype was detected ten times or more. This beta chain turned up in a library designed for alpha chains; as an off-target read, its abundance says little. The V and J genes are TRBV5-1 and TRBJ2-1; no clear D gene. The ends were cut back, 0 bases at V and 8 bases at J, with 12 bases in the middle. The germline CDR1 and CDR2 sequences are SGHRS and YFSETQ. The CDR3 covers 14 residues. Written as DNA, the CDR3 is TGCGCCAGCAGCTTGGGTGCTAGTATTGATGAGCAGTTCTTC. Residues: CASSLGASIDEQFF.

This clonotype was picked up many times. Little can be read into the size of this beta chain, an off-target read in a library designed for alpha chains. The chain links TRBV29-1 to TRBJ2-1; D is unresolved. CDR3 length: 12 amino acids. Trimming took 6 bases from V and 5 from J, leaving 11 bases between them. Per the germline V gene, CDR1 is SQVTM and CDR2 is ANQGSEA. CDR3 loop: CSVTALHNEQFF. The CDR3 nucleotides read TGCAGCGTAACGGCGTTACACAATGAGCAGTTCTTC.

This clonotype was observed many times. This beta chain came through as a stray read in a library set up for alpha chains, and its size says little. The CDR3 loop reads CASSQSDRVKVSAFF. The CDR3 region has the DNA TGTGCCAGCAGCCAAAGCGACAGGGTAAAAGTCTCAGCTTTCTTT. The chain has TRBV2 and TRBJ1-1; 7 nucleotides align to TRBD1. The germline V gene has CDR1 SNHLY and CDR2 FYNNEI. After removal of 6 bases from V and 10 bases from J, the junction contained 17 bases not matched to a gene. This CDR3 has 15 amino acids.

By sample fraction, this clonotype is medium-sized (0.01 to 0.1%). Little can be read into the size of this beta chain, an off-target read in a library designed for alpha chains. The V gene is TRBV5-8, the J gene TRBJ2-5; possible D gene TRBD1, 5 bases. CDR1 is SGHTS, CDR2 YDEGEE, per germline. V was clipped by 2 bases and J by 2 bases, with 10 bases between them. This CDR3 region has 14 residues. In nucleotides, the CDR3 is TGTGCCAGCAGCTTAATAGGACAACAAGAGACCCAGTACTTC. Translating gives CASSLIGQQETQYF.

This clonotype was counted only a few times. Because this beta chain is a stray read in a library intended to capture alpha chains, its abundance should not be given much weight. V usage is TRBV29-1 and J usage is TRBJ2-1, with a weak D call TRBD2 (6 bases). CDR1 is SQVTM, CDR2 ANQGSEA, per germline. Trimming shortened V by 8 bases and J by 0 bases, and 11 bases separated the two germline ends. This CDR3 has 13 amino acids. The CDR3 loop is CSSQTSSYNEQFF. As DNA, the CDR3 is TGCAGCTCACAGACTAGCTCCTACAATGAGCAGTTCTTC.

This clonotype was recorded many times. Since the library was made to target alpha chains, this beta chain is a stray read and its abundance is not meaningful. The chain combines TRBV20-1 with TRBJ1-4; D remains unclear. The CDR3 has 14 amino acids. Germline values: CDR1 DFQATT, CDR2 SNEGSKA (reference sequence). V shed 7 bases and J shed 3 bases, with 15 bases lying between them. For the CDR3, the DNA is TGCAGTGTTCAAACCCCTGCGCCTAATGAAAAACTGTTTTTT. Amino acids: CSVQTPAPNEKLFF.

By share, this clonotype ranks as medium-sized (0.01 to 0.1%). This beta chain is off target for a library built for alpha chains, so its abundance means little. The chain couples TRBV20-1 to TRBJ2-7; D remains ambiguous. CDR3 length: 14 residues. V lost 3 bases, J lost 6 bases, and 18 bases lay in between. Germline values: CDR1 DFQATT, CDR2 SNEGSKA (reference sequence). The CDR3 region is CSASPHRLSLEQYF. The DNA for the CDR3 is TGCAGTGCTAGTCCTCACCGACTGTCCCTCGAGCAGTACTTC.

This clonotype was seen ten or more times. This beta chain was picked up by a library intended for alpha chains and is off target, so its count carries little meaning. The chain recombines TRBV11-1 with TRBJ2-7, with 7 bases identical to TRBD1. The CDR3 covers 15 residues. V lost 5 bases, J lost 2 bases, and 9 bases stayed unmatched. Per the germline V gene, CDR1 is SGHAT and CDR2 is FQDESV (reference sequence). In DNA, the CDR3 is TGTGCCAGCAGCCCAAAGGGGGCGGTTACCTACGAGCAGTACTTC. It encodes CASSPKGAVTYEQYF.

This clonotype was seen repeatedly, ten times or more. With the library built for alpha chains, this beta chain is off target and its frequency is not meaningful. V is TRBV20-1 and J is TRBJ2-1; 13 nucleotides match TRBD2. CDR1 DFQATT and CDR2 SNEGSKA come from the germline V gene (reference sequence). The CDR3 covers 12 residues. The trim removed 6 bases at V and 15 bases at J, leaving 8 bases unmatched. Written as DNA, the CDR3 is TGCAGTGCGAGGACTAGCGGGAGAGGGGCGTTCTTC. Translated, it gives CSARTSGRGAFF.

This clonotype was seen many times. This beta chain was picked up by a library intended for alpha chains and is off target, so its count carries little meaning. The chain joins TRBV29-1 to TRBJ2-7; maybe TRBD2 (5 bases). V was clipped by 8 bases and J by 0 bases, with 17 bases between them. This CDR3 contains 14 residues. Looked up from germline, CDR1 is SQVTM and CDR2 is ANQGSEA. CDR3 loop: CSMTIRASSYEQYF. DNA for the CDR3: TGCAGCATGACTATCCGGGCCAGCTCCTACGAGCAGTACTTC.

Of note for this clonotype: This beta chain represents an off-target read in a library built for alpha chains; its size is of limited meaning. The rearrangement links TRBV20-1 to TRBJ2-7, with 7 bases identical to TRBD2. V was pared by 6 bases and J by 5 bases, with 7 bases of the junction left unmatched. The CDR3 is made up of 12 amino acids. Germline values: CDR1 DFQATT, CDR2 SNEGSKA (reference sequence). CDR3 in amino acids: CSALADKNEQYF. In DNA form, the CDR3 reads TGCAGTGCGCTAGCGGATAAGAACGAGCAGTACTTC.

Relative to its sample, this clonotype is medium-sized. Within a library made for alpha chains, this beta chain is off target, and its count is uninformative. The chain's CDR3 is CASSPAPIDNEQFF. The CDR3 region has the DNA TGTGCCAGCAGCCCAGCTCCTATCGATAATGAGCAGTTCTTC. The V call is TRBV5-6, the J call TRBJ2-1, with D uncertain. V lost 4 bases, J lost 7 bases, and 15 bases lay in between. This CDR3 region has 14 residues. Germline lookup yields CDR1 SGHDT and CDR2 YYEEEE.

At least ten counts were recorded for this clonotype. Little can be read into the size of this beta chain, an off-target read in a library designed for alpha chains. The V call is TRBV6-4, the J call TRBJ2-1; perhaps D is TRBD1 or TRBD2 (5 bases each). CDR3 length: 15 residues. Germline V gene sequence: CDR1 MRHNA, CDR2 SNTAGT. Trimming cost V 8 bases and J 2 bases, with 16 bases left between them. CDR3 coding DNA: TGTGCCAGCTCTGAGATGGGGGAGACCTACAATGAGCAGTTCTTC. The encoded protein is CASSEMGETYNEQFF.

The sample holds a few counts of this clonotype. A library made for alpha chains picked up this beta chain off target, so its size means little. The rearrangement joins TRBV27 to TRBJ1-1; possible D gene TRBD1, 5 bases. V lost 2 bases to trimming and J lost 1 base, with 11 bases between them. CDR1 and CDR2 from the germline V gene are MNHEY and SMNVEV (reference sequence). This CDR3 is 15 amino acids long. The CDR3 spells CASSLVGHSNTEAFF. The CDR3 DNA reads as TGTGCCAGCAGTTTAGTAGGACACTCGAACACTGAAGCTTTCTTT.